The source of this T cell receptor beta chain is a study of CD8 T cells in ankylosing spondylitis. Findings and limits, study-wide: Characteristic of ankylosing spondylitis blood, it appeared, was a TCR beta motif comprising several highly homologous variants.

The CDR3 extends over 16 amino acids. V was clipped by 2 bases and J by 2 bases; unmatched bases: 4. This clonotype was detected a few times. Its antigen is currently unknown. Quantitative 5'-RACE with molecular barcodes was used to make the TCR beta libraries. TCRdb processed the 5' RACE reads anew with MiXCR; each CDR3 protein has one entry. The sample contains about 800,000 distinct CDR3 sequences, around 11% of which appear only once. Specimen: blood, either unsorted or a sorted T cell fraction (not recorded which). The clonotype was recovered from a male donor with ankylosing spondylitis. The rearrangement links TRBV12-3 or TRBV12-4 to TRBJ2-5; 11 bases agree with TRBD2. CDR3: CASSLRWTSGQETQYF. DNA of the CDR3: TGTGCCAGCAGTTTAAGGTGGACTAGCGGGCAAGAGACCCAGTACTTC.